This TCR beta chain was captured by sequencing in a study of T cells in Graves' hyperthyroidism and ophthalmopathy (dated by TCRdb to 2018 to 2020). Describing the broader study: To identify distinguishing TCR V-J signatures, a discovery cohort of about a hundred patients was used, comprising some 45 with Graves' ophthalmopathy and some 60 with stable Graves' hyperthyroidism. After sampling, hyperthyroidism patients received methimazole starting at 30 mg daily, and ophthalmopathy patients received high-dose intravenous methylprednisolone. Thyroid tissue and blood T-cell repertoires from about six Graves' hyperthyroidism patients were also compared in the study. The 75 to 100 discovery patients were divided at random into training and test sets in a 7:3 ratio. Prospective prediction of ophthalmopathy was tested in an independent validation cohort consisting of fewer than 20 hyperthyroidism patients and 15 to 17 patients who later progressed to ophthalmopathy. The paper describes TCR Vbeta CDR3 sequencing of around 140 peripheral blood samples, made up of fewer than 50 ophthalmopathy patients, roughly 80 hyperthyroidism patients and approximately 17 progressor patients. The paper's findings and limits, for the study overall: In validation, the model predicted progression to ophthalmopathy with 55% to 71% sensitivity and 72% to 85% specificity, a median of around six months before onset. Most expanded thyroid clonotypes (frequency above 0.001) were also detected in blood, a finding suggesting that blood repertoires may reflect thyroid immune responses. No statistical method was used to fix the sample size in advance, and group allocation was not hidden from the investigators. Ophthalmopathy was separated from stable hyperthyroidism by a 13 V-J signature model, with about 88% sensitivity and approximately 81% specificity obtained in cross-validation and 80%/75% obtained in testing.

Patients with uncontrolled infections, other autoimmune diseases, pregnancy or lactation were excluded. Diagnoses relied on clinical symptoms, serum thyroxine and TRAb, thyroid ultrasound and orbital computed tomography. Total RNA was extracted with Trizol reagent, and quality was checked on an Agilent 2100 Bioanalyzer. V is pared back by 5 bases and J by 6 bases, with 11 bases lying between the germline termini. The germline V gene (reference sequence) yields SEHNR for CDR1 and FQNEAQ for CDR2. There are 14 amino acids in the CDR3, from cysteine to phenylalanine inclusive. Only the CDR3 portion is preserved as DNA: 42 bases, with reading frame beginning at the first base. The TCR beta CDR3 regions were amplified from the RNA transcripts. The TCR CDR3 was subjected to a first round of RT-PCR using the HTBI primer set and the Qiagen OneStep RT-PCR kit. Libraries were constructed in a second round of multiplex PCR, after which size selection and purification were carried out. Paired-end sequencing of the libraries was performed with 100 bp reads on an Illumina HiSeq2000. Regarding the original processing steps: Raw data were processed with SOAPnuke, discarding reads with adapters, uncalled bases, mean Phred below 15, or no exact constant-primer or identifier match. High-quality paired reads were merged with COPE v1.2.5, and unique nucleotide sequences were defined as clonotypes. MiTCR v1.1 was used to align clonotypes to the IMGT TRBV, TRBD and TRBJ reference segments. Analysis was restricted to V-J combinations with a frequency above 0.0001, which covered about 99% of repertoires. The TCS score was defined as F50 (clonal expansion) divided by E x V (chaos), with BLOSUM62-based TCRdist calculated between CDR3 peptides within each V-J. Welch's t-statistics and random forest reduced approximately 520 V-J features to 13, which were used in a naive Bayes classifier (R e1071). The Morisita-Horn index was used to measure how similar the thyroid and blood repertoires were. TCRdb applied fastp at Q25 and MiXCR to the public reads, then kept only in-frame beta chains. Each CDR3 protein appears once, grouped with its most common genes and DNA. In this record, the V and J calls reflect TCRdb's handling and not the investigators' own analysis. Present in this sample are roughly 500,000 distinct CDR3 sequences, around 50% of which were seen just once. The biggest ten clones account for about two fifths of the sample.

In its sample, this clonotype was seen a few times. Its antigen is still unknown. Per-base qualities were not stored, and no clone one base away is much larger. Sequencing used peripheral blood or thyroid tissue (not recorded which). The receptor comes from an adult woman with Graves' disease, either hyperthyroidism or ophthalmopathy (not recorded which). The rearranged chain carries TRBV7-9 and TRBJ1-6; the D segment could be TRBD1, given 5 matching bases. The CDR3 has the sequence CASSDQGSNSPLHF. The nucleotides are TGTGCCAGCAGCGATCAGGGTAGTAATTCACCCCTCCACTTT.